The rows below give T cell receptor beta chains drawn from one sample of a study of monozygotic twins with inflammatory bowel disease. Using the 5' RACE reads, TCRdb records one entry per CDR3 protein without DNA. The listing records 200,000 to 250,000 distinct CDR3 sequences. Sequences were obtained from blood. The receptors stem from a human donor with ulcerative colitis or Crohn's disease, or a healthy co-twin of an affected twin (not recorded which). Both conserved end residues are part of each CDR3.

J | V | CDR3
TRBJ2-5 | TRBV7-2 | CASSRDRGQETQYF
TRBJ1-1 | TRBV18 | CVSFQQGRAITEAFF
TRBJ2-1 | TRBV24-1 | CATSDFSGRGHNEQFF
TRBJ2-7 | TRBV6-2/TRBV6-3 | CASSYSKTNEQYF
TRBJ2-7 | TRBV5-1 | CASSSWDRPYEQYF
TRBJ2-5 | TRBV7-9 | CASSPRQGQETQYF
TRBJ2-2 | TRBV6-2/TRBV6-3 | CASSYTGVYSGELFF
TRBJ1-3 | TRBV5-6 | CASSRISGNTIYF
TRBJ2-1 | TRBV20-1 | CSARVAGGPSSNEQFF
TRBJ1-4 | TRBV28 | CASIFAGSNEKLFF
TRBJ1-4 | TRBV7-2 | CASSDGTNEKPFF
TRBJ1-2 | TRBV14 | CASSQQGKFSGYTF
TRBJ2-1 | TRBV5-4 | CASSYWTSLGNEQFF
TRBJ2-6 | TRBV12-3/TRBV12-4 | CASSQTSVVSGANVLTF
TRBJ1-2 | TRBV4-2 | CASSQGQGTYGYTF
TRBJ1-5 | TRBV27 | CASSFAGGGQPQHF
TRBJ2-1 | TRBV6-5 | CASSPRELAGGNEQFF
TRBJ2-1 | TRBV6-1 | CASSAPSIDEQFF
TRBJ2-2 | TRBV3-1 | CASSLTSSPGELFF
TRBJ1-6 | TRBV4-2 | CASSQDLDSPLHF
TRBJ1-2 | TRBV5-6 | CASSFGQGGMDYGYTF
TRBJ1-6 | TRBV28 | CASSLRLTGGGNSPLHF
TRBJ1-1 | TRBV6-6 | CASRGADGNTEAFF
TRBJ1-2 | TRBV5-1 | CASSGDRDGYTF
TRBJ1-1 | TRBV5-1 | CASTLRADMNTEAFF
TRBJ1-2 | TRBV30 | CAWRQAGLGYGYTF
TRBJ2-6 | TRBV7-7 | CASSSLGANVLTF
TRBJ2-5 | TRBV5-4 | CASSLEPRNQETQYF
TRBJ1-1 | TRBV18 | CASSPLQGSIEAFF
TRBJ2-1 | TRBV15 | CATSGGQGLNEQFF
TRBJ1-4 | TRBV4-1 | CASSQDPGLATSELFF
TRBJ2-3 | TRBV7-2 | CASSFVGTGTTDTQYF
TRBJ2-7 | TRBV11-2 | CASSPRTSGRLMQYF
TRBJ2-4 | TRBV12-3/TRBV12-4 | CASSLGQWGIQYF
TRBJ1-1 | TRBV4-3 | CASSQGGTGGWSAFF
TRBJ2-2 | TRBV9 | CASSRNFDGIGELFF
TRBJ1-5 | TRBV12-3/TRBV12-4 | CAGSQGQGQPQHF
TRBJ1-4 | TRBV5-5 | CASSLESGNREYEKLFF
TRBJ2-5 | TRBV27 | CASRGGHLAQETQYF
TRBJ2-7 | TRBV7-8 | CASLDETSGYEQYF
TRBJ2-6 | TRBV3-1 | CASSQGRAGANVLTF
TRBJ2-5 | TRBV7-9 | CASSLERRAETQYF
TRBJ1-5 | TRBV7-2 | CASSLGPKEPQHF
TRBJ1-1 | TRBV12-3/TRBV12-4 | CASSFGRASTEAFF
TRBJ1-1 | TRBV10-3 | CAISESRGTEAFF
TRBJ2-1 | TRBV5-5 | CASSFPYNEQFF
TRBJ2-1 | TRBV6-1 | CASNPGGSYNEQFF
TRBJ2-1 | TRBV7-3 | CASSLGGGGDNEQFF